This paragraph covers one TCR beta chain sequence. This sample is drawn from a study of blood T cell repertoires in COVID-19. Here immunoSEQ multiplex PCR was the method, and the copy in TCRdb shows in-frame clones only, minus some. The sample lists under 200,000 clones, about 85% occurring once. CDR1 and CDR2 from the germline V gene are MDHEN and SYDVKM. This CDR3 is built from 15 residues. Trimming took off 6 bases at V and 6 bases at J, with 18 bases between the two ends. The receptor was derived from a woman between 50 and 59 years old who had recovered from COVID-19. Sample: PBMCs or T cells enriched from blood (not recorded which). The chain uses TRBV28 and TRBJ1-5; a possible D gene is TRBD1 (5 bases). CDR3 loop: CASRSPGKGVQPQHF. The CDR3 nucleotides are TGTGCCAGCAGGAGCCCAGGGAAGGGTGTTCAGCCCCAGCATTTT.